This entry lists 9 T cell receptor beta chains sequenced from one sample in a study of blood T cell repertoires in COVID-19. Data came from immunoSEQ multiplex PCR; TCRdb stores just in-frame clones and leaves some out. The sample lists about 200,000 clones, 85% occurring once. Sequencing was carried out using PBMCs or T cells enriched from blood (not recorded which). The receptors were sampled from a man aged 40-55 years who had recovered from COVID-19.

The CDR3 region is CAWSVTDTQYF. CDR3 in DNA: TGTGCCTGGAGCGTCACAGATACGCAGTATTTT. The chain employs TRBV30 and TRBJ2-3; D uncertain. This CDR3 spans 11 amino acids. In germline, CDR1 is GTSNPN, CDR2 SVGIG (reference sequence). V dropped 3 bases and J dropped 2 bases, with 3 bases sitting between them.

The gene calls are TRBV12-3 or TRBV12-4 and TRBJ1-2; D is perhaps TRBD1 (6 bases). This CDR3 has 13 amino acids. Trimming took off 6 bases at V and 7 bases at J, with 15 bases between the two ends. The CDR3 region is CASSTGTIGGYTF. The CDR3 region has the DNA TGTGCCAGCAGCACCGGGACAATTGGTGGCTACACCTTC.

This chain links TRBV5-1 with TRBJ1-4, with D uncertain. The germline V and J ends were trimmed by 4 bases and 0 bases, with 13 bases remaining between them. This CDR3 region has 16 residues. Germline V CDR1 and CDR2: SGHRS, YFSETQ. The CDR3 reads CASSRGADTTNEKLFF. The DNA for the CDR3 is TGCGCCAGCAGCCGGGGTGCCGACACAACTAATGAAAAACTGTTTTTT.

This clone was counted a few times. The V and J genes are TRBV11-2 and TRBJ2-1; TRBD2 agrees at 11 bases. The germline gives CDR1 SGHAT, CDR2 FQNNGV. The V segment lost 5 bases and the J segment 3 bases; nucleotides outside the gene matches: 3. CDR3 length equals 15 residues. The CDR3: CASSELAGVYNEQFF. In DNA form, the CDR3 reads TGTGCCAGCAGCGAACTAGCGGGAGTCTACAATGAGCAGTTCTTC.

The V and J genes are TRBV29-1 and TRBJ2-3; 7 bases are a match to TRBD1. V shed 1 base, J shed 5 bases, and the junction held 9 bases outside the gene matches. CDR3 length: 15 residues. The germline V gene has CDR1 SQVTM and CDR2 ANQGSEA. Here the CDR3 DNA reads TGCAGCGTTGAAGTCCCGACAGGGAATTTAGATACGCAGTATTTT. Translated, it gives CSVEVPTGNLDTQYF.

The V gene is TRBV4-1, the J gene TRBJ1-1, with 7 bases matching TRBD1. The J segment lost 1 base and the V segment lost 4 bases, leaving 6 bases of the junction unmatched. The CDR3 loop spans 15 amino acids. Germline assignment: CDR1 MGHRA and CDR2 YSYEKL. As DNA, the CDR3 is TGCGCCAGCAGCCGTTCGGGACAGCCGAACACTGAAGCTTTCTTT. It is translated as CASSRSGQPNTEAFF.

V and J are TRBV5-1 and TRBJ2-3; 8 bases map to TRBD2. V lost 0 bases, J lost 5 bases, and 17 bases stayed unmatched. Germline V gene data show CDR1 as SGHRS and CDR2 as YFSETQ. The CDR3 is 19 amino acids. CDR3 nucleotides: TGCGCCAGCAGCTTGGGTTTGGGACAAGCGGGAGAGCGGGGAGATACGCAGTATTTT. This sequence encodes CASSLGLGQAGERGDTQYF.

The J gene is TRBJ2-1, the V gene TRBV29-1; 9 positions agree with TRBD2. V was pared by 5 bases and J by 9 bases, with 14 bases of the junction left unmatched. Germline V gene lookup returns CDR1 SQVTM and CDR2 ANQGSEA. This CDR3 is 15 amino acids long. DNA of the CDR3: TGCAGCGTTATGTTTATTAGCGGGAGCGGGGGTGAGCAGTTCTTC. Its translation is CSVMFISGSGGEQFF.

The gene calls are TRBV5-4 and TRBJ1-2; D remains ambiguous. There are 15 residues in the CDR3. Germline V CDR1 and CDR2: SGHNT, YYREEE (reference sequence). The germline V and J ends were trimmed by 0 bases and 7 bases, with 16 bases remaining between them. The CDR3 DNA reads as TGTGCCAGCAGCTTGGAGCCTAGAGCGATGGGTGGCTACACCTTC. It translates to CASSLEPRAMGGYTF. Filled out from reference TRBV5-4 and TRBJ1-2, the complete variable domain reads ETGVTQSPTHLIKTRGQQVTLRCSSQSGHNTVSWYQQALGQGPQFIFQYYREEENGRGNFPPRFSGLQFPNYSSELNVNALELDDSALYLCASSLEPRAMGGYTFGSGTRLTVV.